This T cell receptor (beta chain) was recorded in a study of T cells in Graves' hyperthyroidism and ophthalmopathy. Study results and limitations: Stable hyperthyroidism was separated from ophthalmopathy by a model based on 13 V-J features. The blood repertoire included most of the expanded thyroid clonotypes above 0.001.

At least ten counts were recorded for this clonotype. Its antigen is unknown. RNA transcripts provided the source from which TCR beta CDR3 regions were amplified. Primed by the HTBI set, a first-round RT-PCR was run on the TCR CDR3. TCRdb independently ran MiXCR on the multiplex PCR reads; one entry per CDR3 protein. The profile covers about 260,000 distinct CDR3 sequences, with around 17% appearing a single time and about 30% taken by the ten largest. Patients having uncontrolled infection, another autoimmune disease, pregnancy or lactation were not included. This CDR3 has 13 residues. Per the germline V gene, CDR1 is SEHNR and CDR2 is FQNEAQ (reference sequence). V gave up 1 base and J gave up 8 bases; unmatched junction bases: 3.

The gene calls are TRBV7-9 and TRBJ1-2; 8 bases align to TRBD1. The sample taken for sequencing was blood. This receptor was taken from a woman aged 18-35 years with Graves' ophthalmopathy. In DNA, the CDR3 is TGTGCCAGCAGCTTAGGACAGGGGAAAGGCTACACCTTC. As protein: CASSLGQGKGYTF.